This T cell receptor beta chain was captured in a study of blood T cell repertoires in COVID-19. In the original processing: Researchers report that nucleated cell counts were estimated from reference gene primer amplification. Assay: immunoSEQ multiplex PCR; the TCRdb copy retains only in-frame clones and omits some. From that table come the V and J calls and clone size; the DNA was used to work out D and trimming. The table has a few hundred thousand clones, approximately 83% seen once. In this sample, this clone turned up once. The TCR sequence derives from a woman in her 30s who had recovered from COVID-19. Sequenced sample: peripheral blood.

CDR3 sequence reads: CASMSSDSTEQFF. The CDR3 DNA is TGTGCCAGCATGTCGTCGGACAGTACTGAGCAGTTCTTC. The rearrangement links TRBV12-3 or TRBV12-4 to TRBJ2-1, with a tentative D call TRBD1 (6 bases). The CDR3 has 13 amino acids. The germline V and J ends were trimmed by 7 bases and 9 bases, with 16 bases remaining between them.